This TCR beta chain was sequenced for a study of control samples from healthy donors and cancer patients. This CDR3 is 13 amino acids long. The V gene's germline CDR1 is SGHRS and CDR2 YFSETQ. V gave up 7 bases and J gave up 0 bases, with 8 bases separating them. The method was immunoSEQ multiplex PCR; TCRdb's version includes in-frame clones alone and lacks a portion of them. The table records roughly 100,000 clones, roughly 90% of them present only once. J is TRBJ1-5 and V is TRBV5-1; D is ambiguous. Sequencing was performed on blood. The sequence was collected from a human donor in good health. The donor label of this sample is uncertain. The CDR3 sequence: CASSMYSNQPQHF. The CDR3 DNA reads TGCGCCAGCTCTATGTATAGCAATCAGCCCCAGCATTTT.